This T cell receptor beta chain was identified in a study of T cells in Graves' hyperthyroidism and ophthalmopathy. Exclusion followed for patients with uncontrolled infection, other autoimmune disease, pregnancy or lactation. V lost 5 bases, J lost 1 base, and 8 bases lay in between. The CDR3 runs to 13 residues. Germline values: CDR1 SGHRS, CDR2 YFSETQ. Amplification targeted TCR beta CDR3 regions from RNA transcripts. HTBI primers were used for first-round RT-PCR of the TCR CDR3. TCRdb redid the calling of the multiplex PCR reads with MiXCR, one entry per CDR3 protein. The sample lists 500,000 to 750,000 distinct CDR3 sequences, roughly 50% occurring once.

The chain is built from TRBV5-1 and TRBJ2-3; D is possibly TRBD2 (6 bases). This clonotype was sampled from a woman younger than 35 with Graves' hyperthyroidism. The sequencing input was peripheral blood or thyroid tissue (not recorded which). The CDR3 protein is CASSIAGTDTQYF. The CDR3 DNA sequence: TGCGCCAGCAGTATAGCGGGCACAGATACGCAGTATTTT.